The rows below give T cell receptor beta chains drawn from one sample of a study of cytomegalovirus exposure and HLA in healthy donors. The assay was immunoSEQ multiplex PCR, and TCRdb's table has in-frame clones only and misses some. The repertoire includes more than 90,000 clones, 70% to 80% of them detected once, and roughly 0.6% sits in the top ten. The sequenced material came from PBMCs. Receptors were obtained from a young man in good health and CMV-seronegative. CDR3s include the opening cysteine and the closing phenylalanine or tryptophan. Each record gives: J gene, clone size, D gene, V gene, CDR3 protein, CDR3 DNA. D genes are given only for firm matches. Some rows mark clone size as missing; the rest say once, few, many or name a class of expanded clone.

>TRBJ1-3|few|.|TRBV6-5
CASSYTASGSGNTIYF
TGTGCCAGCAGTTACACCGCCTCGGGGTCCGGAAACACCATATATTTT
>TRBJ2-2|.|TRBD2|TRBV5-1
CASSGTSGGTGELFF
TGCGCCAGCAGCGGAACTAGCGGAGGCACCGGGGAGCTGTTTTTT
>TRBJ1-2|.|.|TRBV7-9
CASSLSYYGYTF
TGTGCCAGCAGCTTATCCTACTATGGCTACACCTTC
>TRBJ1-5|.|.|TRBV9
CASSEGGSNQPQHF
TGTGCCAGCAGCGAGGGGGGGAGCAATCAGCCCCAGCATTTT
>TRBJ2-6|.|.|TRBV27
CASSPLPQGMGYVLTF
TGTGCCAGCAGTCCCCTTCCCCAGGGTATGGGATACGTCCTGACTTTC
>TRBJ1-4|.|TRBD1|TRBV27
CASRNRGYNEKLFF
TGTGCCAGCAGAAACAGGGGGTATAATGAAAAACTGTTTTTT
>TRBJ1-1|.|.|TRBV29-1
CSALRGWLSAEAFF
TGCAGCGCTCTCAGGGGTTGGCTTAGCGCTGAAGCTTTCTTT
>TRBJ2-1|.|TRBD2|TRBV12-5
CASAPQGTSGGFEQFF
TGTGCTAGTGCCCCCCAAGGGACTAGCGGGGGTTTTGAGCAGTTCTTC
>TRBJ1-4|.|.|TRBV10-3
CAISESLAGQTTNEKLFF
TGTGCCATCAGTGAGTCCCTGGCAGGGCAGACAACTAATGAAAAACTGTTTTTT
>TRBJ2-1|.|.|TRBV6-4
CASIAVSVDNEQFF
TGTGCCAGCATAGCGGTATCGGTGGACAATGAGCAGTTCTTC
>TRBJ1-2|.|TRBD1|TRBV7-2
CASSDGRGFYGYTF
TGTGCCAGCAGCGACGGCAGGGGGTTCTATGGCTACACCTTC
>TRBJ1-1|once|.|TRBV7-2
CASSLSRAMNTEAFF
TGTGCCAGCAGCCTCTCCAGGGCCATGAACACTGAAGCTTTCTTT
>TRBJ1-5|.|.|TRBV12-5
CASGFRDNYSNQPQHF
TGTGCTAGTGGTTTCCGGGACAACTATAGCAATCAGCCCCAGCATTTT
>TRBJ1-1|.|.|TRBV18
CASSMDNMNTEAFF
TGTGCCAGCTCAATGGACAACATGAACACTGAAGCTTTCTTT
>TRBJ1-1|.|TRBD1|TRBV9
CASSARQGAWTEAFF
TGTGCCAGCAGCGCCCGACAGGGGGCATGGACTGAAGCTTTCTTT
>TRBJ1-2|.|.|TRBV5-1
CASSLTRTGYTF
TGCGCCAGCAGCTTAACAAGAACTGGCTACACCTTC
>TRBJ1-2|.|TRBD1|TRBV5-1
CASSPDRVWDGYPF
TGCGCCAGCAGCCCTGACAGGGTTTGGGATGGCTACCCCTTC
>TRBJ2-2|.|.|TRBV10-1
CASSENRGGELFF
TGCGCCAGCAGTGAAAATAGGGGGGGGGAGCTGTTTTTT
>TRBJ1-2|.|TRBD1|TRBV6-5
CATKLSGGLNYGYTF
TGTGCCACCAAGCTCTCAGGGGGACTTAACTATGGCTACACCTTC
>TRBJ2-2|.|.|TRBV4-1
CASSLSPPGGGGNTGELFF
TGCGCCAGCAGCCTATCCCCCCCTGGGGGAGGGGGTAACACCGGGGAGCTGTTTTTT
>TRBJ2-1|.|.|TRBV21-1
CASSKARESSYNEQFF
TGTGCCAGCAGCAAAGCGCGGGAGAGCTCCTACAATGAGCAGTTCTTC
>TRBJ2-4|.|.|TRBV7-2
CASSLDSLNIQYF
TGTGCCAGCAGCTTAGACAGTTTAAACATTCAGTACTTC
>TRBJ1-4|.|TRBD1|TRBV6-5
CASSYYQGAREKLFF
TGTGCCAGCAGTTACTATCAGGGGGCGAGGGAAAAACTGTTTTTT
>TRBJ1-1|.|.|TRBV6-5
CASSYARWNTEAFF
TGTGCCAGCAGTTACGCCCGGTGGAACACTGAAGCTTTCTTT
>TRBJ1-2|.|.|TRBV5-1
CASSLGAGVDPNGYTF
TGCGCCAGCAGCTTGGGAGCAGGGGTTGACCCCAATGGCTACACCTTC
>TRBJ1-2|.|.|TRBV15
CATSRVLAGRNYGYTF
TGTGCCACCAGCAGAGTGTTGGCAGGGCGGAATTATGGCTACACCTTC
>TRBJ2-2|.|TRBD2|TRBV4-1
CASSPGLAGSGGELFF
TGCGCCAGCAGCCCCGGACTAGCGGGGAGCGGCGGGGAGCTGTTTTTT
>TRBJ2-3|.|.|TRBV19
CASTSGSTDTQYF
TGTGCGAGTACAAGCGGGAGCACAGATACGCAGTATTTT
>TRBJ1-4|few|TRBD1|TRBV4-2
CASRNRGDEKLFF
TGTGCCAGCAGGAACAGGGGGGATGAAAAACTGTTTTTT
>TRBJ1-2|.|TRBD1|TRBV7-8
CASSHGQGGYGYTF
TGTGCCAGCAGCCACGGACAGGGAGGTTATGGCTACACCTTC
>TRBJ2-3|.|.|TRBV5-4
CASTPSIKFEVTDTQYF
TGTGCCAGCACCCCCTCGATAAAATTTGAGGTCACAGATACGCAGTATTTT
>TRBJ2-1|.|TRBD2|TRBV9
CASSVGVSGGGEQFF
TGTGCCAGCAGCGTAGGAGTTAGCGGGGGTGGTGAGCAGTTCTTC
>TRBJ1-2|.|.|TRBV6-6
CASTKDMINYGYTF
TGTGCCAGCACCAAGGACATGATTAACTATGGCTACACCTTC
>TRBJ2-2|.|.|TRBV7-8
CASSRTGEASVAGELFF
TGTGCCAGCAGCAGAACCGGGGAGGCCTCGGTGGCCGGGGAGCTGTTTTTT
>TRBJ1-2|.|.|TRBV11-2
CASSFPPGDGDYGYTF
TGTGCCAGCAGCTTCCCCCCAGGGGACGGTGACTATGGCTACACCTTC
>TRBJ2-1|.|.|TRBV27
CASSKRGGVGFNEQFF
TGTGCCAGCAGCAAACGCGGGGGCGTAGGTTTCAATGAGCAGTTCTTC
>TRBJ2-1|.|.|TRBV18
CASSPAFYNEQFF
TGTGCCAGCTCACCGGCCTTTTACAATGAGCAGTTCTTC
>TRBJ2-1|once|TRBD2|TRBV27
CASSLHLTSGRIFNEQFF
TGTGCCAGCAGTTTACATCTGACTAGCGGGAGGATTTTCAATGAGCAGTTCTTC
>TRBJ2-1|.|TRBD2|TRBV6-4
CASAPGGRASNEQFF
TGTGCCAGCGCCCCTGGGGGGAGGGCCTCGAATGAGCAGTTCTTC
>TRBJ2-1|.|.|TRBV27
CASSFPTEEQFF
TGTGCCAGCAGTTTCCCCACAGAAGAGCAGTTCTTC
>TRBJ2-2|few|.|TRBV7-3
CASSQGGELFF
TGTGCCAGCAGCCAGGGGGGGGAGCTGTTTTTT
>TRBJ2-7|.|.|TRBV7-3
CASSLSGGPGEQYF
TGTGCCAGCAGCTTATCCGGGGGTCCAGGCGAGCAGTACTTC